This T cell receptor beta chain was identified during a study of identical twins (dated by TCRdb to 2016 to 2018). A note on the overall study: To test whether fetal clonotypes persist, this study deep-sequenced TCR alpha and beta repertoires from monozygotic twins, from unrelated adults of various ages, and from cord blood. Replicate twin experiments were performed at different times using different library preparation protocols to rule out contamination. What the authors observed across the whole study: In monozygotic twins, out-of-frame TCR alpha sharing was systematically underestimated by recombination models, although the models agreed with sharing between unrelated individuals. The excess sharing between twins in beta out-of-frame sequences was weaker because fewer shared sequences reduced the signal-to-noise ratio. Because the same donors could not be followed over many years, conclusions were based on cross-sectional statistical analysis. Abundant cord blood beta clonotypes carried fewer insertions; young adult naive repertoires showed a weaker similar trend, while memory repertoires showed none. Invariant T cells such as MAIT and iNKT could partly confound zero-insertion analyses, although diverse VJ usage argued against such confounding for most clonotypes. Compared with coincidental sharing between unrelated individuals, an excess of low generation-probability sequences was observed among out-of-frame TCR alpha sequences shared between twins.

At least ten counts were recorded for this clonotype. The target of this receptor is not known. The record has no base qualities; no much larger clone is one base away. The trim is 2 bases for V and 5 bases for J, with a gap of 14 bases between the germline ends. According to the germline V gene, CDR1 reads SGDLS and CDR2 reads YYNGEE. The CDR3 starts with the cysteine, ends with the phenylalanine, and has 14 residues. Only CDR3 DNA remains: 42 bases, in frame from the first base. All donors were healthy Caucasians. The twin cohort consisted of three pairs of female monozygotic twins, all aged roughly 18 to 30 years. Positive isolation kits from Invitrogen were used to isolate the CD4+ and CD8+ T cell populations. Library construction relied on 5' RACE. Sequencer: Illumina HiSeq 2000. A universal primer binding site was introduced by template switching, and a unique molecular identifier was present in the final cDNA, enabling accurate counting of TCR cDNA molecules. Specific primers in the conserved constant-segment region were used to synthesize first-strand cDNA for TCR alpha and beta chains. To control for contamination, each cDNA library was double barcoded with a SMART-Mk sample barcode plus Illumina barcodes. TruSeq adapter sequences along with Illumina sample barcodes were introduced in two successive PCR steps. The TCR alpha and beta cDNA libraries were sequenced on the Illumina HiSeq platform using custom primers. The source study handled its data this way. MiGEC processed the raw reads to extract unique molecular identifiers, while MiXCR was used to determine the CDR3 positions. For each individual, recombination models were inferred using an EM algorithm with the repgenHMM and IGoR tools. The analysis of shared clonotypes was done with the tcR package in R, with sharing normalized by the product of cloneset sizes. Out-of-frame nonproductive sequences were analyzed to study raw recombination free of thymic and clonal selection effects. In TCRdb, the public reads were trimmed at Q25 with fastp and aligned with MiXCR, with productive beta chains retained. Each CDR3 protein appears once, grouped with its most common genes and DNA. The V and J calls were determined by TCRdb, not by the authors. Recorded for this sample are about 290,000 distinct CDR3 sequences; more than 8% of them occurred a single time. 6% to 8.5% of the sample rests with the top ten.

These data are also associated with another study on yellow fever vaccine responses in identical twins. The second study's paper adds: The T cell response to vaccination in identical twins was reported by the authors to appear partly convergent and partly personalized. In the study, vaccine-responding T cell clones were precisely tracked in identical twins.

Source material: CD8+ T cells sorted from blood. This receptor was taken from a woman under 30 in good health. The V and J genes are TRBV9 and TRBJ2-7; TRBD1 might be the D gene, on 5 matching bases. The encoded CDR3 is CASSVRQNSNEQYF. The nucleotide sequence is TGTGCCAGCAGCGTTCGACAGAATTCGAACGAGCAGTACTTC. With the rest looked up from the reference TRBV9 and TRBJ2-7 genes rather than sequenced, the full variable domain is DSGVTQTPKHLITATGQRVTLRCSPRSGDLSVYWYQQSLDQGLQFLIQYYNGEERAKGNILERFSAQQFPDLHSELNLSSLELGDSALYFCASSVRQNSNEQYFGPGTRLTVT.